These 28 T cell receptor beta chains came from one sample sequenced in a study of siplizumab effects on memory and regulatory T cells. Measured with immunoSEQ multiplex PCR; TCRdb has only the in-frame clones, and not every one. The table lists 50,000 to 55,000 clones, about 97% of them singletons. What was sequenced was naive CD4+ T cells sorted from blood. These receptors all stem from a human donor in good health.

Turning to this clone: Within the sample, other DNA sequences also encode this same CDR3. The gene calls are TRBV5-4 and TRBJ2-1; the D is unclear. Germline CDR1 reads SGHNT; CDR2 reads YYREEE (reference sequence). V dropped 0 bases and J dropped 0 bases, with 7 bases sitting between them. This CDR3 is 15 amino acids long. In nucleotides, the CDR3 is TGTGCCAGCAGCTTGGACCAGAGCTCCTACAATGAGCAGTTCTTC. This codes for CASSLDQSSYNEQFF. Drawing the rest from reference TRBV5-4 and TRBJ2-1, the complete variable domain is ETGVTQSPTHLIKTRGQQVTLRCSSQSGHNTVSWYQQALGQGPQFIFQYYREEENGRGNFPPRFSGLQFPNYSSELNVNALELDDSALYLCASSLDQSSYNEQFFGPGTRLTVL.

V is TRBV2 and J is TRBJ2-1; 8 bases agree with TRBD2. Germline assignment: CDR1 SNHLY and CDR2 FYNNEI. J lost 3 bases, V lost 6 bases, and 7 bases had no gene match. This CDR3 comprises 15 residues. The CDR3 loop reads CASSPRAGGYNEQFF. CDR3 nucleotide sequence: TGTGCCAGCAGCCCCCGCGCGGGAGGCTACAATGAGCAGTTCTTC. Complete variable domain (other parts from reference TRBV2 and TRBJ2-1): EPEVTQTPSHQVTQMGQEVILRCVPISNHLYFYWYRQILGQKVEFLVSFYNNEISEKSEIFDDQFSVERPDGSNFTLKIRSTKLEDSAMYFCASSPRAGGYNEQFFGPGTRLTVL.

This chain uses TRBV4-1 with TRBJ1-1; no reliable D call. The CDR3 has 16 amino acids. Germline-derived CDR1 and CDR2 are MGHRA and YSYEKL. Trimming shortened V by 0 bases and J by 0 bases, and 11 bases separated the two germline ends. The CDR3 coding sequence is TGCGCCAGCAGCCAAGAAGGGAATACTTTGAACACTGAAGCTTTCTTT. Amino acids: CASSQEGNTLNTEAFF.

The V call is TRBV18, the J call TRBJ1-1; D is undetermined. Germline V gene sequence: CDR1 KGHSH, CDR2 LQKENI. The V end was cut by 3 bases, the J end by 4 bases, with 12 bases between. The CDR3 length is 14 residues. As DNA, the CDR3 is TGTGCCAGCTCACCGACCCCCCTGGGCACTGAAGCTTTCTTT. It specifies CASSPTPLGTEAFF.

The CDR3 reads CASSQGTAKNIQYF. The DNA for the CDR3 is TGTGCCAGCAGTCAAGGGACAGCAAAAAACATTCAGTACTTC. The V and J genes are TRBV6-5 and TRBJ2-4; 7 positions agree with TRBD1. The J segment lost 4 bases and the V segment lost 5 bases, leaving 5 bases of the junction unmatched. Germline V gene lookup returns CDR1 MNHEY and CDR2 SVGAGI. The CDR3 runs to 14 residues.

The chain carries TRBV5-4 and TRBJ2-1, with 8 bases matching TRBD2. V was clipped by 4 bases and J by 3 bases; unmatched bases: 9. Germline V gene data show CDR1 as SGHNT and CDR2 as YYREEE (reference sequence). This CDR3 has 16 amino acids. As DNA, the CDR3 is TGTGCCAGCAGCCTGGGGAGCGGGGGAAACTACAATGAGCAGTTCTTC. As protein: CASSLGSGGNYNEQFF.

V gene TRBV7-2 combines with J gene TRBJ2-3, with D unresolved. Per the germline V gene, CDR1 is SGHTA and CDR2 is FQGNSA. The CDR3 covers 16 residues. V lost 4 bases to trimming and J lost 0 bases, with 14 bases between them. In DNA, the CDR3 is TGTGCCAGCAGCTCATGGGTGGCACCTAGCACAGATACGCAGTATTTT. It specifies CASSSWVAPSTDTQYF.

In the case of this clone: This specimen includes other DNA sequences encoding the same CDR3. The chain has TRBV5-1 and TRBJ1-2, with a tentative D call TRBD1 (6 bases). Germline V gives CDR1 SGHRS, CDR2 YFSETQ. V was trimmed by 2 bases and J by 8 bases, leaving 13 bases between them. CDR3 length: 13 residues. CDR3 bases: TGCGCCAGCAGCTTAGCGGGGGCGCGGGGCTACACCTTC. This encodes CASSLAGARGYTF.

In DNA form, the CDR3 reads TGTGCCAGCAGACCGGGCAGCACAGATACGCAGTATTTT. As protein: CASRPGSTDTQYF. The chain carries TRBV5-6 and TRBJ2-3; D not certain. The CDR3 contains 13 residues. CDR1 and CDR2 from the germline V gene are SGHDT and YYEEEE. Trimming cost V 5 bases and J 0 bases, with 7 bases left between them.

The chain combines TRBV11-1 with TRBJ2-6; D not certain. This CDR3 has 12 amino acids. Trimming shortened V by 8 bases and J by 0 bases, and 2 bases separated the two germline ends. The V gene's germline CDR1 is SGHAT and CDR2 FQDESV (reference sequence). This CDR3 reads CASRSGANVLTF. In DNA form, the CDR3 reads TGTGCCAGCCGCTCTGGGGCCAACGTCCTGACTTTC. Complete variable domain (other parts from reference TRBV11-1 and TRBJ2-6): EAEVAQSPRYKITEKSQAVAFWCDPISGHATLYWYRQILGQGPELLVQFQDESVVDDSQLPKDRFSAERLKGVDSTLKIQPAELGDSAMYLCASRSGANVLTFGAGSRLTVL.

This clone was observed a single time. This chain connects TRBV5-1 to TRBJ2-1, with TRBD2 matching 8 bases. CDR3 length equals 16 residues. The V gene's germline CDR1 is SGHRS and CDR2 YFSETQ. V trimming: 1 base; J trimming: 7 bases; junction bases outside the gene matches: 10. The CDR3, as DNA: TGCGCCAGCAGCTTGATGATTGCGGGAGGTCGGAATGAGCAGTTCTTC. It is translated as CASSLMIAGGRNEQFF.

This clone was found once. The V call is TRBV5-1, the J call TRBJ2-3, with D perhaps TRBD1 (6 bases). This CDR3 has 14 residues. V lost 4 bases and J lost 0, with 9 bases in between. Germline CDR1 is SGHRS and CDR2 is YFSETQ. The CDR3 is CASSGQGSTDTQYF. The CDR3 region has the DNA TGCGCCAGCAGCGGGCAGGGGAGCACAGATACGCAGTATTTT.

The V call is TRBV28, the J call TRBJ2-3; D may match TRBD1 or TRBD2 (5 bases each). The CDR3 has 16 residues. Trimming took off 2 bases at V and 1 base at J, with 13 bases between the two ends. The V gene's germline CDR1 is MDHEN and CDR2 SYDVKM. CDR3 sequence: CASSLSEVGGTDTQYF. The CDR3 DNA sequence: TGTGCCAGCAGTTTAAGCGAAGTGGGGGGCACAGATACGCAGTATTTT. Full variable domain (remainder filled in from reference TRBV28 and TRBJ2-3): DVKVTQSSRYLVKRTGEKVFLECVQDMDHENMFWYRQDPGLGLRLIYFSYDVKMKEKGDIPEGYSVSREKKERFSLILESASTNQTSMYLCASSLSEVGGTDTQYFGPGTRLTVL.

CDR3 sequence reads: CASSLGLAGGDEQFF. In DNA, the CDR3 is TGCGCCAGCAGCTTAGGACTAGCGGGAGGGGATGAGCAGTTCTTC. The chain joins TRBV5-1 to TRBJ2-1; TRBD2 agrees at 15 bases. The CDR3 has 15 amino acids. Germline loops: CDR1 SGHRS, CDR2 YFSETQ. V trimming: 2 bases; J trimming: 8 bases; junction bases outside the gene matches: 2.

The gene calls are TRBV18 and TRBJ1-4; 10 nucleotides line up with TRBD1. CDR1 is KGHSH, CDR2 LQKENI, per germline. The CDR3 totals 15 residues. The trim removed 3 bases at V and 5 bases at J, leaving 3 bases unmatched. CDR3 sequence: CASSPPGQGNEKLFF. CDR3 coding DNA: TGTGCCAGCTCACCTCCGGGACAGGGGAATGAAAAACTGTTTTTT.

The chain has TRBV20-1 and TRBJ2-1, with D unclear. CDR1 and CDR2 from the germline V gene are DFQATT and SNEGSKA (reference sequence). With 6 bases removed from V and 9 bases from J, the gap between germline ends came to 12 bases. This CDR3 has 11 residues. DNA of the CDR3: TGCAGTGCGCTCGTTTGGAGTGAGCAGTTCTTC. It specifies CSALVWSEQFF.

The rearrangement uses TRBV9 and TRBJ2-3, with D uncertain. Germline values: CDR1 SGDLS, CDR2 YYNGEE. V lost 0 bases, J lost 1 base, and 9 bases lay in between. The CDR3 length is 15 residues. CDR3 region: CASSVVSRGTDTQYF. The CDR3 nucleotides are TGTGCCAGCAGCGTAGTTTCTCGGGGCACAGATACGCAGTATTTT. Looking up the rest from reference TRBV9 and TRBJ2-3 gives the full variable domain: DSGVTQTPKHLITATGQRVTLRCSPRSGDLSVYWYQQSLDQGLQFLIQYYNGEERAKGNILERFSAQQFPDLHSELNLSSLELGDSALYFCASSVVSRGTDTQYFGPGTRLTVL.

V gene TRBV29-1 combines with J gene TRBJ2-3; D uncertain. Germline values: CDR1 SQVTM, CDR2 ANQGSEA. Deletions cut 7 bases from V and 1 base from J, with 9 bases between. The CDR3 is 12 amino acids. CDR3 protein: CSGFSGTDTQYF. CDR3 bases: TGCAGCGGCTTCAGCGGCACAGATACGCAGTATTTT.

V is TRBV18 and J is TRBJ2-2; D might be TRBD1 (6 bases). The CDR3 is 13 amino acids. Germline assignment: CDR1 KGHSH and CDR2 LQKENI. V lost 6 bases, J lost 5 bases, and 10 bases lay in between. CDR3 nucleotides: TGTGCCAGCTCGCCAGGGGCGACCGGGGAGCTGTTTTTT. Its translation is CASSPGATGELFF.

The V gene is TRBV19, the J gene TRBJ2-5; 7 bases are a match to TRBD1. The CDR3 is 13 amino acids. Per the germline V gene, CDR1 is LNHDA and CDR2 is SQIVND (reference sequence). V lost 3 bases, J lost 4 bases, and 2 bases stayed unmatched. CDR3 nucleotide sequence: TGTGCCAGTAGTATGGCAGGGGGAGAGACCCAGTACTTC. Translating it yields CASSMAGGETQYF.

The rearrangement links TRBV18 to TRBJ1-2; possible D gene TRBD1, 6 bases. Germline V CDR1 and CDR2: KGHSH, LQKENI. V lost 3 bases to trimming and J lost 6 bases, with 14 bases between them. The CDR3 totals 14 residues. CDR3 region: CASSPVRTANGYTF. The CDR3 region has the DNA TGTGCCAGCTCACCCGTCCGGACAGCTAATGGCTACACCTTC.

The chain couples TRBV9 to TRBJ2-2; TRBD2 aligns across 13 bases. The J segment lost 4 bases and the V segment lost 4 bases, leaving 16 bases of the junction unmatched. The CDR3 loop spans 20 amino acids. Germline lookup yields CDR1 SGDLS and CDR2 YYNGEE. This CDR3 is CASSPRAPGTSGITTGELFF. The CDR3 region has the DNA TGTGCCAGCAGCCCCCGAGCCCCCGGGACTAGCGGGATTACCACCGGGGAGCTGTTTTTT.

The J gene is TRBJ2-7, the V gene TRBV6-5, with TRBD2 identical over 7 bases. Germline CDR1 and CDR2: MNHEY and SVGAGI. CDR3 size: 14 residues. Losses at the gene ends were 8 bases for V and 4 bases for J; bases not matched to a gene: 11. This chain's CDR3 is CASGSTSLSYEQYF. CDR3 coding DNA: TGTGCCAGCGGATCGACTAGCCTATCTTACGAGCAGTACTTC.

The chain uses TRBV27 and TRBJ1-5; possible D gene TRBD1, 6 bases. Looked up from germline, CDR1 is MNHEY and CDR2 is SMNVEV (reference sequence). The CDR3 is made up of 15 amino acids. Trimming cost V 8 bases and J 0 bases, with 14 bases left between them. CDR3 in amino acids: CASSRDIYSNQPQHF. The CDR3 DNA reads TGTGCCAGCTCCCGGGACATTTATAGCAATCAGCCCCAGCATTTT.

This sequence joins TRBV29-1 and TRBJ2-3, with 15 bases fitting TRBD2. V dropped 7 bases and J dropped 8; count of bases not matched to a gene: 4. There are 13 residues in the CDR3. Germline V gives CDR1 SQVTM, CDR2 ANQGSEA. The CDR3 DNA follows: TGCAGCGCACGGACTAGCGGGAGGGGTACGCAGTATTTT. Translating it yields CSARTSGRGTQYF.

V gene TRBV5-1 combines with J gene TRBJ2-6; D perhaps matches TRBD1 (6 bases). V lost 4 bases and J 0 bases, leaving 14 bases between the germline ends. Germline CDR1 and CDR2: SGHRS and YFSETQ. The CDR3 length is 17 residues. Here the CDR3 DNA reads TGCGCCAGCAGCCCCCCGGGACACACCTCTGGGGCCAACGTCCTGACTTTC. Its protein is CASSPPGHTSGANVLTF.

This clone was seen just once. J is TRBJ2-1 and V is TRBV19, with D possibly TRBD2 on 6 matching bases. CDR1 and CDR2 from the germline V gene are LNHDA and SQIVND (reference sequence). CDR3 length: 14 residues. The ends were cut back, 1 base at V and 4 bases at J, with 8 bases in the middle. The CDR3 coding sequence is TGTGCCAGTAGTATAGGGACTAAATACAATGAGCAGTTCTTC. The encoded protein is CASSIGTKYNEQFF.

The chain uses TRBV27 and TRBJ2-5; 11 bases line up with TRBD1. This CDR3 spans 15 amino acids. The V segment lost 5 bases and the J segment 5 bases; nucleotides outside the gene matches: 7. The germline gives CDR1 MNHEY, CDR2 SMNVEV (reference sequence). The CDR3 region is CASSRTGGILETQYF. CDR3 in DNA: TGTGCCAGCAGTCGGACAGGGGGCATCTTGGAGACCCAGTACTTC.